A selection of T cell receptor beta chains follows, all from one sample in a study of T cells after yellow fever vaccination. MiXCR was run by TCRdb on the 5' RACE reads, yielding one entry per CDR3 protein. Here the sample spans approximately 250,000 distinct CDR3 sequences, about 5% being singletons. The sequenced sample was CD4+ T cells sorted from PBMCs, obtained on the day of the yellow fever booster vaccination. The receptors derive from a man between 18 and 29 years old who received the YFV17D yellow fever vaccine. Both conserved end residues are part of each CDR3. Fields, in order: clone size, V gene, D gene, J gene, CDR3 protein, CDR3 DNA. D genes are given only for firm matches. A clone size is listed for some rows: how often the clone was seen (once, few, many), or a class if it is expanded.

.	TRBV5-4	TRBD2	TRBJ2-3	CASSRKTSGRDTQYF	TGTGCCAGCAGTCGCAAAACTAGCGGAAGAGATACGCAGTATTTT
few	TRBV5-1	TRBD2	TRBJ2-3	CASSLALSGGREDTQYF	TGCGCCAGCAGCTTGGCCCTCTCGGGGGGGCGGGAGGATACGCAGTATTTT
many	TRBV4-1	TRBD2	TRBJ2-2	CASSQSGGTGELFF	TGCGCCAGCAGCCAATCGGGGGGAACCGGGGAGCTGTTTTTT
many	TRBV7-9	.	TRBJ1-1	CASSLASRGAMNTEAFF	TGTGCCAGCAGCTTAGCTTCCCGGGGGGCAATGAACACTGAAGCTTTCTTT
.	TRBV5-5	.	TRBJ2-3	CASRPQTGTDTQYF	TGTGCCAGCAGGCCACAGACAGGCACAGATACGCAGTATTTT
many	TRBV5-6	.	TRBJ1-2	CASSLFGGNYGYTF	TGTGCCAGCAGCTTGTTTGGGGGGAACTATGGCTACACCTTC
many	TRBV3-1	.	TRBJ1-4	CASSLSGAPEKLFF	TGTGCCAGCAGCCTGTCAGGTGCGCCTGAAAAACTGTTTTTT
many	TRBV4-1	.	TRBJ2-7	CASSQGRASGSYEQYF	TGCGCCAGCAGCCAGGGCCGGGCTTCGGGCTCCTACGAGCAGTACTTC
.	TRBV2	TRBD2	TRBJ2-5	CASNPTSAGGTQYF	TGTGCCAGCAATCCGACTAGCGCCGGGGGGACCCAGTACTTC
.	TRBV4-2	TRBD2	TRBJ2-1	CASSQDLRLAGANF	TGTGCCAGCAGCCAAGATCTGCGACTAGCGGGGGCCAACTTC
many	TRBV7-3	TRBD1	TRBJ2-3	CASSPDRDGGVQYF	TGTGCCAGCAGCCCCGACAGGGATGGGGGTGTGCAGTATTTT
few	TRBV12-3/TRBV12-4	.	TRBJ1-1	CASSLAGFRVGSNTEAFF	TGTGCCAGCAGTTTAGCGGGTTTTAGGGTGGGGTCGAACACTGAAGCTTTCTTT
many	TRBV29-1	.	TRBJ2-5	CSTQRGAEETQYF	TGCAGCACCCAAAGGGGGGCGGAAGAGACCCAGTACTTC
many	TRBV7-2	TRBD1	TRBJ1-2	CASSQTRQGLNRGYTF	TGTGCCAGCAGCCAAACGAGACAGGGGCTCAATCGGGGCTACACCTTC
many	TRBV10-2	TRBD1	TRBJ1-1	CASSTTGTASTEAFF	TGCGCCAGTTCGACCACCGGGACAGCTTCTACTGAAGCTTTCTTT
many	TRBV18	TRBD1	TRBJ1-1	CASAAGGRRNTEAFF	TGTGCCAGCGCAGCAGGGGGAAGGAGGAACACTGAAGCTTTCTTT
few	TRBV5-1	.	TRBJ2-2	CASHLSANTGELFF	TGCGCCAGCCATCTGTCAGCGAACACCGGGGAGCTGTTTTTT
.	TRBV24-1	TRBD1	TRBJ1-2	CATSDRDRAYGYTF	TGTGCCACCAGTGATCGGGACAGGGCCTATGGCTACACCTTC
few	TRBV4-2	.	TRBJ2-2	CASSQEGGNTGELFF	TGTGCCAGCAGCCAAGAGGGGGGTAACACCGGGGAGCTGTTTTTT
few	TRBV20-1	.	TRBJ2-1	CSAPRSSYNEQFF	TGCAGTGCCCCGAGAAGCTCCTACAATGAGCAGTTCTTC
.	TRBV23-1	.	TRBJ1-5	CATSNQPQHF	TGCGCCACCAGCAATCAGCCCCAGCATTTT
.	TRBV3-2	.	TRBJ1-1	CASSQEETKGTEAFF	TGTGCCAGCAGCCAGGAAGAAACCAAAGGCACTGAAGCTTTCTTT
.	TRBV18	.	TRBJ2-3	CASSPGGPTDTQYF	TGTGCCAGCTCACCAGGGGGGCCCACAGATACGCAGTATTTT
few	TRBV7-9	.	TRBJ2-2	CASSLGSNTGELFF	TGTGCCAGCAGCTTAGGTTCGAACACCGGGGAGCTGTTTTTT
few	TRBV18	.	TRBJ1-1	CASSPNENTEAFF	TGTGCCAGCTCACCTAACGAGAACACTGAAGCTTTCTTT
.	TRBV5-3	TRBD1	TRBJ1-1	CARSLAGGWPTEAFF	TGTGCCAGAAGCTTGGCAGGGGGCTGGCCCACTGAAGCTTTCTTT
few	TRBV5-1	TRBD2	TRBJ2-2	CASSRTSLSETGELFF	TGCGCCAGCAGCAGGACTAGCCTTTCGGAAACCGGGGAGCTGTTTTTT
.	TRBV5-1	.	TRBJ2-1	CASSLTEYNEQFF	TGCGCCAGCAGCTTGACGGAATACAATGAGCAGTTCTTC
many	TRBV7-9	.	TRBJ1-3	CARRGVSGNTIYF	TGTGCCAGACGGGGGGTCTCTGGAAACACCATATATTTT
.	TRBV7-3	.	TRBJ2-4	CASSEGVSKNIQYF	TGTGCCAGCAGTGAGGGAGTGTCCAAAAACATTCAGTACTTC
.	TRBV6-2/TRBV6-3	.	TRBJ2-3	CASSQNRADTQYF	TGTGCCAGCAGCCAGAACAGGGCAGATACGCAGTATTTT
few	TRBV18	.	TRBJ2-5	CASSPPVRMETQYF	TGTGCCAGCTCACCACCGGTTCGAATGGAGACCCAGTACTTC